Reported below is one TCR beta chain. Antigen: not known. This sample was included in a study of post-analysis software for immune sequencing data. The study's findings and limits: Several TRBV segments were more frequent in patients than controls; TRBV5-6, TRBV5-1 and TRBV20-1 belonged to this group.

Unique-molecular-identifier-tagged TCR beta cDNA libraries were used. TCRdb independently ran MiXCR on the PCR reads; one entry per CDR3 protein. The sample consists of about 770,000 distinct CDR3 sequences, around 46% of them appearing once. Between the trimmed V and J ends, which lost 5 bases and 3 bases, there was a span of 11 bases. The V gene's germline CDR1 is DFQATT and CDR2 SNEGSKA (reference sequence). The length of the CDR3 is 13 residues. Sequencing was done on a sample of blood. J is TRBJ2-1 and V is TRBV20-1, with a weak D call TRBD2 (6 bases). The receptor's source is a girl between 5 and 17 years old with multiple sclerosis. This CDR3 reads CSARQTSYNEQFF. Written as DNA, the CDR3 is TGCAGTGCTCGACAGACTAGCTACAATGAGCAGTTCTTC.